This T cell receptor beta chain was identified in a study of T-cell reconstitution after alpha-beta-depleted transplantation in children. With respect to this clonotype: Antigen specificity is unknown.

The TCRbeta library was prepared with unique molecular identifiers. TCRdb reprocessed the PCR reads via MiXCR and lists one record per CDR3 protein. The table includes tens of thousands of distinct CDR3 sequences, roughly 45% detected once. General study findings and limits: Reportedly, alpha-beta T cells present about two months post-transplant originated from several hundred expanded clones of graft origin.

The sample consisted of PBMCs, mostly from graft donor cells, taken 360 days after TCRalphabeta/CD19-depleted stem cell transplant. The TCR originated in a male patient aged 5 to 17 who had a stem cell transplant for acute lymphoblastic leukemia, so the T cells may come from the graft donor.

The CDR3 bases are TGTGCCAGCAGCTGCAGGGACCATCAGCCCCAGCATTTT. Residues: CASSCRDHQPQHF. The chain has TRBV21-1 and TRBJ1-5; the table's D call TRBD1 went unverified against the DNA. TRBV21-1 is annotated as a pseudogene. The CDR3 has 13 residues.